A single sample gave rise to the 14 T cell receptor beta chains below, sequenced in a study of early T cells in non-severe SARS-CoV-2 infection. TCRdb independently ran MiXCR on the 5' RACE reads; one entry per CDR3 protein. Counted here are fewer than 65,000 distinct CDR3 sequences, approximately 10% occurring once; the ten biggest clones make up over 1%. Sequencing was carried out using whole blood. Receptor source: an adult who was a healthcare worker with PCR-confirmed SARS-CoV-2 infection or an uninfected control (not recorded which).

This clonotype has at least ten counts. This sequence joins TRBV11-2 and TRBJ2-1; TRBD1 agrees at 7 bases. The V gene's germline CDR1 is SGHAT and CDR2 FQNNGV. After removal of 2 bases from V and 4 bases from J, the junction contained 8 bases not matched to a gene. The CDR3 sequence is 16 residues long. This CDR3 is CASSLSPGTVYNEQFF. The CDR3 DNA reads as TGTGCCAGCAGCTTATCGCCCGGGACAGTGTACAATGAGCAGTTCTTC.

The table lists this clonotype with many counts. CDR3 in amino acids: CASSIRTGANSPLHF. The CDR3 DNA reads as TGTGCCAGCAGCATACGGACAGGGGCTAATTCACCCCTCCACTTT. The chain couples TRBV27 to TRBJ1-6, with 9 bases matching TRBD1. Germline V lookup: CDR1 MNHEY, CDR2 SMNVEV (reference sequence). The J segment lost 6 bases and the V segment lost 6 bases, leaving 6 bases of the junction unmatched. The CDR3 spans 15 residues.

V gene TRBV12-3 or TRBV12-4 combines with J gene TRBJ2-3; possibly TRBD2 for D (7 bases). The V end was cut by 6 bases, the J end by 2 bases, with 15 bases between. The CDR3 sequence is 15 residues long. CDR3 loop: CASSPYGGPTDTQYF. The CDR3, as DNA: TGTGCCAGCAGCCCTTACGGGGGGCCCACAGATACGCAGTATTTT.

This clonotype was found a few times. The V and J genes are TRBV6-5 and TRBJ2-2; D remains unclear. This CDR3 region has 15 residues. Germline CDR1 is MNHEY and CDR2 is SVGAGI. V dropped 0 bases and J dropped 3 bases, with 8 bases sitting between them. The CDR3 spells CASSYSRVHTGELFF. The CDR3, as DNA: TGTGCCAGCAGTTACTCAAGGGTTCACACCGGGGAGCTGTTTTTT.

This clonotype showed up just a few times. This chain links TRBV6-1 with TRBJ2-3, with a tentative D call TRBD2 (6 bases). CDR1 MNHNS and CDR2 SASEGT come from the germline V gene. This CDR3 has 15 amino acids. Trimming removed 1 base from V and 4 bases from J, with 12 bases in between. The CDR3, as DNA: TGTGCCAGCAGTGAAGTTAGGGGAGGTGCAGATACGCAGTATTTT. Its translation: CASSEVRGGADTQYF.

The chain uses TRBV6-6 and TRBJ1-6, with 8 bases matching TRBD1. Trimming at V came to 2 bases and at J to 0 bases, leaving 9 bases not matched to a gene. The CDR3 extends over 19 amino acids. CDR1 and CDR2 from the germline V gene are MNHNY and SVGAGI (reference sequence). CDR3 nucleotides: TGTGCCAGCAGTTACCCTGCCACAGGGGGTAGCTCCTATAATTCACCCCTCCACTTT. Translated: CASSYPATGGSSYNSPLHF.

This clonotype was picked up a small number of times. This sequence joins TRBV7-9 and TRBJ2-5; TRBD1 agrees at 8 bases. The CDR3 contains 15 residues. V was clipped by 2 bases and J by 1 base; unmatched bases: 3. Looked up from germline, CDR1 is SEHNR and CDR2 is FQNEAQ (reference sequence). In nucleotides, the CDR3 is TGTGCCAGCAGCTTATTAGGACAGGGCCAAGAGACCCAGTACTTC. This encodes CASSLLGQGQETQYF. The variable domain in full, with the rest retrieved from reference TRBV7-9 and TRBJ2-5, is DTGVSQNPRHKITKRGQNVTFRCDPISEHNRLYWYRQTLGQGPEFLTYFQNEAQLEKSRLLSDRFSAERPKGSFSTLEIQRTEQGDSAMYLCASSLLGQGQETQYFGPGTRLLVL.

The V call is TRBV11-1, the J call TRBJ1-1, with D perhaps TRBD1 (5 bases). The CDR3 extends over 15 amino acids. In germline, CDR1 is SGHAT, CDR2 FQDESV (reference sequence). V was trimmed by 0 bases and J by 0 bases, leaving 8 bases between them. This chain's CDR3 is CASSLAGEVNTEAFF. The CDR3, as DNA: TGTGCCAGCAGCTTAGCGGGGGAGGTGAACACTGAAGCTTTCTTT. The whole variable domain, remainder taken from reference TRBV11-1 and TRBJ1-1, is EAEVAQSPRYKITEKSQAVAFWCDPISGHATLYWYRQILGQGPELLVQFQDESVVDDSQLPKDRFSAERLKGVDSTLKIQPAELGDSAMYLCASSLAGEVNTEAFFGQGTRLTVV.

This clonotype was seen at least ten times. The CDR3 loop reads CSARDRRAEQFF. The CDR3 DNA sequence: TGCAGTGCTAGAGATCGCAGGGCTGAGCAGTTCTTC. The rearrangement uses TRBV20-1 and TRBJ2-1; the D gene is possibly TRBD1 (5 bases). V lost 0 bases to trimming and J lost 9 bases, with 9 bases between them. The germline V gene encodes CDR1 DFQATT and CDR2 SNEGSKA (reference sequence). This CDR3 region has 12 residues.

The V and J genes are TRBV30 and TRBJ2-3, with D hard to call. Trimming cost V 2 bases and J 2 bases, with 14 bases left between them. Germline CDR1 reads GTSNPN; CDR2 reads SVGIG (reference sequence). The CDR3 is 15 residues long. The CDR3 sequence is CAWSPSRLNTDTQYF. The CDR3 DNA sequence: TGTGCCTGGAGTCCATCGAGACTGAACACAGATACGCAGTATTTT.

The chain is built from TRBV18 and TRBJ2-5; D perhaps matches TRBD1 (6 bases). The V end lost 6 bases, the J end lost 2 bases, and 25 bases lay between the germline ends. The V gene's germline CDR1 is KGHSH and CDR2 LQKENI. This CDR3 is built from 18 residues. CDR3 sequence: CASSPLRATGSDQETQYF. The DNA of the CDR3 is TGTGCCAGCTCCCCGCTAAGGGCGACAGGCAGCGATCAAGAGACCCAGTACTTC.

The CDR3 sequence is CASSQEFSETQYF. CDR3 in DNA: TGTGCCAGCAGCCAAGAATTCAGCGAGACCCAGTACTTC. The chain carries TRBV4-2 and TRBJ2-5; no firm D call. CDR1 and CDR2 from the germline V gene are LGHNA and YNFKEQ. This CDR3 is 13 amino acids long. V gave up 0 bases and J gave up 5 bases, with 7 bases separating them.

This clonotype showed up just a few times. This sequence joins TRBV27 and TRBJ2-6, with D uncertain. Germline CDR1 reads MNHEY; CDR2 reads SMNVEV (reference sequence). The CDR3 loop spans 16 amino acids. Trimming took off 2 bases at V and 0 bases at J, with 8 bases between the two ends. CDR3 region: CASSLRVYSGANVLTF. The CDR3 coding sequence is TGTGCCAGCAGTTTAAGGGTCTACTCTGGGGCCAACGTCCTGACTTTC.

This clonotype was observed at least ten times. This chain links TRBV20-1 with TRBJ2-3; 10 bases map to TRBD1. The CDR3 is 15 amino acids. V was pared by 3 bases and J by 6 bases, with 9 bases of the junction left unmatched. CDR1 DFQATT and CDR2 SNEGSKA come from the germline V gene (reference sequence). Here the CDR3 reads CSASPGQGNLDTQYF. In DNA form, the CDR3 reads TGCAGTGCTAGCCCGGGACAGGGGAATTTGGATACGCAGTATTTT.